This T cell receptor beta chain was obtained from a study of shared clonotypes between healthy human individuals. Study outcomes and limitations: A limitation of the genetic and exposure-history diversity represented arose from few donors.

V was shortened by 0 bases and J by 3 bases, with 5 bases between the two germline ends. From germline, CDR1 is KGHSH and CDR2 LQKENI. CDR3 length equals 13 residues. Details on this clone: Its antigen is not known.

Ten immunoSEQ deep assay plates were used to sequence unsorted PBMC DNA. The assay was immunoSEQ multiplex PCR, and TCRdb's table has in-frame clones only and misses some. The table records about 470,000 clones, about 76% of them present only once. There were no recent acute infections or vaccinations among the donors, who were healthy HIV-negative adults. The chain couples TRBV18 to TRBJ1-2; D not resolved. The specimen sequenced was PBMCs. The sequence derives from a woman aged 40 to 55 in good health. Some clones in this sample may be carry-over from other donors' samples. CDR3 DNA sequence: TGTGCCAGCTCACCACCGGCCTACTATGGCTACACCTTC. Protein sequence: CASSPPAYYGYTF.